This is a list of T cell receptor beta chains from one sample in a study of identifying expanded T cells in peripheral blood. The table came from immunoSEQ multiplex PCR; TCRdb's copy has only in-frame clones and leaves some out. The data hold nearly 60,000 clones, with approximately 89% observed a single time. The sample was blood. These TCRs come from a person aged 18-69 years in good health. CDR3s include the opening cysteine and the closing phenylalanine or tryptophan. D genes are given only for firm matches. For some rows the clone size is stated as once, few or many, or as a class when expanded; others skip it.

j_call d_call cdr3_length clone_size v_call cdr3_nt cdr3_aa
TRBJ1-6 . 18 . TRBV4-3 TGCGCCAGCAGCCAAGATATGCAGATCTCGGCCCGAACACCACCCCTCCACTTT CASSQDMQISARTPPLHF
TRBJ1-4 . 16 . TRBV19 TGTGCCAGTAGTATGGGGGGAGTTGCAACTAATGAAAAACTGTTTTTT CASSMGGVATNEKLFF
TRBJ1-1 . 15 . TRBV19 TGTGCCAGTAGTATACTCTCGGGGGTGAACACTGAAGCTTTCTTT CASSILSGVNTEAFF
TRBJ2-7 TRBD2 15 once TRBV5-1 TGCGCCAGCAGCTTTTCTAGCGGGAAAGCCTACGAGCAGTACTTC CASSFSSGKAYEQYF
TRBJ2-1 . 12 once TRBV7-2 TGTGCCAGCAGCTTAGTGGTCAATGAGCAGTTCTTC CASSLVVNEQFF
TRBJ2-5 . 14 . TRBV7-2 TGTGCCAGCAGCCTGAGTGGACGGTCCGGGATTCAGTACTTC CASSLSGRSGIQYF
TRBJ1-4 . 13 . TRBV4-2 TGTGCCAGCAGCTTGTTGCCAGGAGAAAAACTGTTTTTT CASSLLPGEKLFF
TRBJ2-7 . 15 . TRBV19 TGTGCCAGTAGTCGGTGGCGATCCCCGGGGGCCGAGCAGTACTTC CASSRWRSPGAEQYF
TRBJ2-2 . 14 . TRBV14 TGTGCCAGCAGCCGTTTTCTAAGCACCGGGGAGCTGTTTTTT CASSRFLSTGELFF
TRBJ1-2 . 14 . TRBV10-3 TGTGCCATCAGCAACGAAGAGACGGCCTATGGCTACACCTTC CAISNEETAYGYTF
TRBJ1-2 . 13 . TRBV7-2 TGTGCCAGCAGCCGCCAGGGGTCGAATGGCTACACCTTC CASSRQGSNGYTF
TRBJ2-5 . 15 . TRBV6-5 TGTGCCAGCAGTTACTCGGGTGGGGGGCAAGAGACCCAGTACTTC CASSYSGGGQETQYF
TRBJ2-7 . 11 . TRBV5-1 TGCGCCAGCCGGGACGCCTACGAGCAGTACTTC CASRDAYEQYF
TRBJ2-2 TRBD1 15 . TRBV7-6 TGTGCCAGCAGCTTAGCGGACAGGGGCACCGGGGAGCTGTTTTTT CASSLADRGTGELFF
TRBJ2-1 TRBD2 16 . TRBV6-5 TGTGCCAGCAGTTACTCGGGCGGGAGCTCCTACAATGAGCAGTTCTTC CASSYSGGSSYNEQFF
TRBJ2-1 . 15 . TRBV9 TGTGCCAGCAGCGTAGGCCTCGACGCGGGCAATGAGCAGTTCTTC CASSVGLDAGNEQFF
TRBJ1-2 . 14 . TRBV19 TGTGCCAGTAGTGCCGGGGCAGGCTCCTATGGCTACACCTTC CASSAGAGSYGYTF
TRBJ2-3 . 14 . TRBV10-1 TGCGCCAGCTCCCCGGGACGGAGCACAGATACGCAGTATTTT CASSPGRSTDTQYF
TRBJ2-1 TRBD1 15 . TRBV19 TGTGCCAGTACCCTAGGACAGGGAGCCTACAATGAGCAGTTCTTC CASTLGQGAYNEQFF
TRBJ2-1 TRBD2 19 . TRBV14 TGTGCCAGCAGCCACTTACCAAAAACTAGCGCGGGCTCCTACAATGAGCAGTTCTTC CASSHLPKTSAGSYNEQFF
TRBJ2-1 . 14 . TRBV5-6 TGTGCCAGCTCCCTAGAGATCTTTGGTAATGAGCAGTTCTTC CASSLEIFGNEQFF
TRBJ1-2 . 13 . TRBV4-3 TGCGCCAGCAGCCCGGGGGTAGGGTATGGCTACACCTTC CASSPGVGYGYTF
TRBJ1-2 . 16 . TRBV27 TGTGCCAGCAGTTATCTGGGGGGGGCGGTAATCTATGGCTACACCTTC CASSYLGGAVIYGYTF
TRBJ2-1 TRBD2 15 few TRBV28 TGTGCCAGCGAGTGGGGAGGGACTCGAAACAATGAGCAGTTCTTC CASEWGGTRNNEQFF
TRBJ1-5 . 16 . TRBV5-4 TGTGCCAGCATATCATCGTGGGGGGTCAGCAATCAGCCCCAGCATTTT CASISSWGVSNQPQHF
TRBJ2-1 . 14 once TRBV7-2 TGTGCCAGCAGCTTAGTCGCGGCCTACAATGAGCAGTTCTTC CASSLVAAYNEQFF
TRBJ1-2 . 14 medium-sized TRBV4-1 TGCGCCAGCAGCCAAGAAGGGGGGACTCTTGGCTACACCTTC CASSQEGGTLGYTF
TRBJ1-2 . 11 . TRBV29-1 TGCAGCGTTTTCGAGGTCGATGGCTATACCTTC CSVFEVDGYTF
TRBJ2-4 TRBD2 19 . TRBV7-2 TGTGCCAGCAGCTTTAACCTAGCGGGGGACCTTGACCGGCGCAACATTCAGTACTTC CASSFNLAGDLDRRNIQYF
TRBJ2-1 . 15 . TRBV12-2 TGTGCAAGTCGCCCCCTGTCAGGGCGGCACAATGAGCAGTTCTTC CASRPLSGRHNEQFF
TRBJ2-1 . 14 . TRBV7-2 TGTGCCAGCGGTCGGGGGGCCTCGAACGATGAGCAGTTCTTC CASGRGASNDEQFF
TRBJ1-2 . 13 . TRBV19 TGTGCCAGTAGTTGGGACCCAGTCTATGGCTACACCTTC CASSWDPVYGYTF
TRBJ2-1 TRBD2 13 . TRBV28 TGTGCCAGCTCTTCTCTGGGACTAGCCCTCCCGGTCTTC CASSSLGLALPVF
TRBJ1-1 . 17 . TRBV6-4 TGTGCCAGCAGTGACTCGTCGGGGGGCAGGGAGGACACTGAAGCTTTCTTT CASSDSSGGREDTEAFF
TRBJ1-4 TRBD1 16 . TRBV4-3 TGCGCCAGCAGCCAAGATCCTGGACAGGGGGGGGAAAAACTGTTTTTT CASSQDPGQGGEKLFF
TRBJ2-5 TRBD2 16 . TRBV5-5 TGTGCCAGCAGCCCGACTAGCGGGGGGTTCCAAGAGACCCAGTACTTC CASSPTSGGFQETQYF
TRBJ1-4 TRBD1 15 . TRBV19 TGTGCCAGTAGCGGACATCTCAGGGGGGATGAAAAACTGTTTTTT CASSGHLRGDEKLFF
TRBJ2-1 TRBD2 12 . TRBV7-9 TGTGCCAGCAGCTCCAAGACTAGCGGGAGTGTCTTC CASSSKTSGSVF
TRBJ2-7 . 15 . TRBV5-6 TGTGCCAGCAGCTTGTTGGCAGGGAAGGTGGACGAGCAGTACTTC CASSLLAGKVDEQYF
TRBJ2-5 . 14 once TRBV5-6 TGTGCCAGCAGCTTGGTTCGGGTAGAAGAGACCCAGTACTTC CASSLVRVEETQYF
TRBJ2-5 . 17 . TRBV7-2 TGTGCCAGCAGCTCCAGTCGGTCAGGTGTAGACCAAGAGACCCAGTACTTC CASSSSRSGVDQETQYF
TRBJ2-1 . 12 . TRBV29-1 TGCAGCGCCTGCGTGAGCTTAAATGAGCAGTTCTTC CSACVSLNEQFF
TRBJ1-1 . 13 . TRBV12-5 TGTGCTAGTGGTTTGGGATCGAACACTGAAGCTTTCTTT CASGLGSNTEAFF
TRBJ1-6 TRBD1 14 . TRBV30 TGTGCCTGGAGCCCGGGGACAGAAAATTCACCCCTCCACTTT CAWSPGTENSPLHF
TRBJ1-1 TRBD1 15 . TRBV10-3 TGTGCCATCAGTGAACAAAGACAGGGCTACACTGAAGCTTTCTTT CAISEQRQGYTEAFF
TRBJ2-1 TRBD2 16 . TRBV5-1 TGCGCCAGCAGCCCGGGGGGGATGGCCTCCTACAATGAGCAGTTCTTC CASSPGGMASYNEQFF
TRBJ2-7 TRBD2 18 . TRBV4-3 TGCGCCAGCAGCCAAGAGAAACAGGGCGGGGGGTACTATTACGAGCAGTACTTC CASSQEKQGGGYYYEQYF
TRBJ2-1 . 15 . TRBV2 TGTGCCACGAAATTAGGACAGAACCTTTACAATGAGCAGTTCTTC CATKLGQNLYNEQFF
TRBJ1-2 . 13 . TRBV28 TGTGCCAGCAGTTTATCGGGACCCTATTCTCTCGTATTC CASSLSGPYSLVF
TRBJ2-5 . 14 . TRBV5-1 TGCGCCAGCAGCTTGGAAAGTAGCCAAGAGACCCAGTACTTC CASSLESSQETQYF
TRBJ2-2 TRBD1 14 . TRBV11-1 TGTGCCAGCAGCCGGGACAGGTACACCGGGGAGCTGTTTTTT CASSRDRYTGELFF
TRBJ2-3 . 15 . TRBV6-5 TGTGCCAGCAGTTACTGGGCGGGGCGGGGAGATACGCAGTATTTT CASSYWAGRGDTQYF
TRBJ1-3 . 15 . TRBV5-1 TGCGCCAGCAGCCAGGACGGGGATCCTGGAAACACCATATATTTT CASSQDGDPGNTIYF
TRBJ2-5 . 11 . TRBV30 TGTGCCTGGAAAGGCTTAGAGACCCAGTACTTC CAWKGLETQYF